Below are 15 T cell receptor beta chains sequenced from a single sample in a study of cytomegalovirus exposure and HLA in healthy donors (dated by TCRdb to the late 2010s). Libraries came from the immunoSEQ multiplex PCR assay. A mixture of 60 forward primers for TCR Vbeta segments and 13 reverse primers for TCR Jbeta segments was used in the multiplex PCR. As stored in TCRdb, this immuneACCESS dataset retains in-frame rearrangements with V and J assigned. A fraction of the clones does not appear; measured against another copy, unresolved V genes explain less than half of the discrepancy, and the remainder lacks a known reason. The sample table contains 50,000 to 70,000 clones; only one count was recorded for 55% to 65% of them. The top ten hold approximately 3% of the sample. Sequencing was done on a sample of PBMCs. These receptors originate from a man aged 30-40 years in good health and CMV-seronegative.

This chain joins TRBV5-1 and TRBJ2-3; the D is unclear. The germline CDR1 and CDR2 sequences are SGHRS and YFSETQ. The CDR3 loop spans 13 amino acids. The germline V and J ends were trimmed by 1 base and 4 bases, with 7 bases remaining between them. The CDR3 DNA reads as TGCGCCAGCAGCTTGTCCCCAGCAGATACGCAGTATTTT. It specifies CASSLSPADTQYF.

The chain links TRBV6-5 to TRBJ1-5; D may be TRBD1 (5 bases). Germline assignment: CDR1 MNHEY and CDR2 SVGAGI. V was trimmed by 2 bases and J by 0 bases, leaving 8 bases between them. The CDR3 consists of 15 residues. The CDR3, as DNA: TGTGCCAGCAGTTACGACAGCCGTAGCAATCAGCCCCAGCATTTT. It yields the protein CASSYDSRSNQPQHF.

CDR3 sequence: CASSEVTEGRSGTNEKLFF. DNA of the CDR3: TGTGCCAGCAGTGAAGTTACAGAGGGAAGGTCGGGAACTAATGAAAAACTGTTTTTT. The genes are TRBV2 and TRBJ1-4; no definite D call. V lost 1 base, J lost 1 base, and 19 bases lay in between. CDR1 is SNHLY, CDR2 FYNNEI, per germline. The CDR3 length is 19 residues.

The table lists this clone with a few counts. The chain has TRBV5-1 and TRBJ1-2, with TRBD1 identical over 9 bases. The trim removed 6 bases at V and 5 bases at J, leaving 11 bases unmatched. Germline-derived CDR1 and CDR2 are SGHRS and YFSETQ. The CDR3 contains 15 residues. The CDR3: CASTPRQGVRYGYTF. As DNA, the CDR3 is TGCGCCAGCACTCCCCGACAGGGGGTTAGGTATGGCTACACCTTC. Complete variable domain (other parts from reference TRBV5-1 and TRBJ1-2): KAGVTQTPRYLIKTRGQQVTLSCSPISGHRSVSWYQQTPGQGLQFLFEYFSETQRNKGNFPGRFSGRQFSNSRSEMNVSTLELGDSALYLCASTPRQGVRYGYTFGSGTRLTVV.

The chain combines TRBV9 with TRBJ1-2; D is undetermined. The germline CDR1 and CDR2 sequences are SGDLS and YYNGEE. V shed 0 bases and J shed 2 bases, with 5 bases lying between them. The CDR3 contains 13 residues. CDR3 protein: CASSVGQNYGYTF. The CDR3 bases are TGTGCCAGCAGCGTAGGCCAGAACTATGGCTACACCTTC.

This rearrangement joins TRBV6-1 to TRBJ1-4; D is unclear. From germline, CDR1 is MNHNS and CDR2 SASEGT. The V and J ends lost 0 bases and 8 bases respectively, with 4 bases between them. This CDR3 contains 12 residues. The CDR3 DNA reads as TGTGCCAGCAGTGAAGCACGGGAAAAACTGTTTTTT. This sequence encodes CASSEAREKLFF.

The chain has TRBV10-2 and TRBJ2-2; D not resolved. Germline values: CDR1 WSHSY, CDR2 SAAADI. This CDR3 is built from 16 residues. Between the trimmed V and J ends, which lost 4 bases and 0 bases, there was a span of 12 bases. The CDR3 DNA sequence: TGCGCCAGCAGTGCTGCGCGGCCCACGAACACCGGGGAGCTGTTTTTT. It is translated as CASSAARPTNTGELFF.

The chain carries TRBV15 and TRBJ1-4, with 9 nucleotides matching TRBD1. CDR1 LNHNV and CDR2 YYDKDF come from the germline V gene (reference sequence). V shed 0 bases and J 8 bases; nucleotides not matched to a gene: 4. This CDR3 region has 15 residues. CDR3 amino acids: CATSRDSGQGEKLFF. As DNA, the CDR3 is TGTGCCACCAGCAGAGATTCTGGACAGGGGGAAAAACTGTTTTTT.

This clone has just a few counts. V is TRBV7-6 and J is TRBJ2-7, with 10 bases fitting TRBD1. V lost 5 bases, J lost 6 bases, and 7 bases stayed unmatched. CDR3 length equals 14 residues. CDR1 is SGHVS, CDR2 FNYEAQ, per germline. In DNA, the CDR3 is TGTGCCAGCAGCCCGAGGACAGGGGGTTTCGAGCAGTACTTC. Its translation: CASSPRTGGFEQYF.

This chain links TRBV29-1 with TRBJ2-5, with D unclear. Germline V gene sequence: CDR1 SQVTM, CDR2 ANQGSEA. V was clipped by 2 bases and J by 4 bases, with 2 bases between them. The CDR3 is 10 residues long. In nucleotides, the CDR3 is TGCAGCGTTGAACGAGAGACCCAGTACTTC. It specifies CSVERETQYF.

This clone was seen a handful of times. The rearrangement uses TRBV2 and TRBJ2-2, with D possibly matching TRBD1 (6 bases). Germline-derived CDR1 and CDR2 are SNHLY and FYNNEI. Trimming shortened V by 6 bases and J by 0 bases, and 11 bases separated the two germline ends. CDR3 size: 15 residues. In DNA, the CDR3 is TGTGCCAGCAGCCGTAGGACAGCGAACACCGGGGAGCTGTTTTTT. Encoded protein: CASSRRTANTGELFF.

The DNA of the CDR3 is TGTGCCAGCAGGTCAGGGGGAGGCAATCAGCCCCAGCATTTT. Translated: CASRSGGGNQPQHF. This chain uses TRBV6-6 with TRBJ1-5; 7 bases line up with TRBD1. V lost 6 bases, J lost 2 bases, and 4 bases stayed unmatched. This CDR3 comprises 14 residues. Germline CDR1 MNHNY, CDR2 SVGAGI (reference sequence).

The V gene is TRBV6-6, the J gene TRBJ1-6, with D possibly TRBD1 on 6 matching bases. V lost 5 bases, J lost 10 bases, and 18 bases lay in between. Per germline, CDR1 MNHNY and CDR2 SVGAGI (reference sequence). The CDR3 has 15 amino acids. The CDR3 region is CASSQNRARISPLHF. CDR3 DNA sequence: TGTGCCAGCAGTCAGAACAGGGCCAGAATATCACCCCTCCACTTT.

The rearrangement uses TRBV18 and TRBJ1-2; perhaps TRBD1 as D (6 bases). With 3 bases removed from V and 6 bases from J, the gap between germline ends came to 8 bases. This CDR3 region has 12 residues. The germline gives CDR1 KGHSH, CDR2 LQKENI. This chain's CDR3 is CASSPDSNGYTF. Written as DNA, the CDR3 is TGTGCCAGCTCACCGGACAGTAATGGCTACACCTTC.

This sequence joins TRBV5-1 and TRBJ1-6; TRBD1 matches at 7 bases. After removal of 2 bases from V and 5 bases from J, the junction contained 1 base not matched to a gene. This CDR3 contains 14 residues. Per the germline V gene, CDR1 is SGHRS and CDR2 is YFSETQ. CDR3: CASSLGQDNSPLHF. Here the CDR3 DNA reads TGCGCCAGCAGCTTAGGACAGGATAATTCACCCCTCCACTTT. Together with reference TRBV5-1 and TRBJ1-6, the CDR3 gives the full variable domain: KAGVTQTPRYLIKTRGQQVTLSCSPISGHRSVSWYQQTPGQGLQFLFEYFSETQRNKGNFPGRFSGRQFSNSRSEMNVSTLELGDSALYLCASSLGQDNSPLHFGNGTRLTVT.